Below, 23 T cell receptor beta chains from the same sample are listed, as sequenced in a study of cytotoxic CD8 clonotypes in ibrutinib-treated CLL. Data came from immunoSEQ multiplex PCR; TCRdb stores just in-frame clones and leaves some out. The sample carries 100,000 or so clones, roughly 60% recorded once. The sample was PBMCs, taken after 24 months of ibrutinib treatment. The receptor source for this set is a human donor with chronic lymphocytic leukemia.

The chain couples TRBV2 to TRBJ2-1; 7 bases agree with TRBD1. The V gene's germline CDR1 is SNHLY and CDR2 FYNNEI. CDR3 length: 14 amino acids. With V trimmed by 9 bases and J by 7 bases, 12 bases remained unmatched. CDR3 loop: CASSPGQPRNEQFF. The CDR3 nucleotides are TGTGCCAGTTCGCCGGGACAGCCGCGAAATGAGCAGTTCTTC.

There are a few counts of this clone. The V gene is TRBV29-1, the J gene TRBJ2-5, with 7 bases lining up with TRBD1. Germline CDR1 SQVTM, CDR2 ANQGSEA. CDR3 size: 14 residues. With 8 bases clipped from V and 4 bases from J, the junction kept 13 bases outside the gene matches. CDR3 residues: CSLEPGTAPETQYF. The CDR3, as DNA: TGCAGCTTAGAACCCGGGACAGCCCCAGAGACCCAGTACTTC.

This clone was counted between two and nine times. This chain uses TRBV5-4 with TRBJ1-5, with 8 bases fitting TRBD1. J was trimmed by 8 bases and V by 4 bases; bases with no gene match: 8. This CDR3 contains 14 residues. CDR1 and CDR2 from the germline V gene are SGHNT and YYREEE (reference sequence). CDR3 sequence (DNA): TGTGCCAGCAGCCTTCAGGGGGCGAGGGAGCCCCAGCATTTT. It encodes CASSLQGAREPQHF.

This clone is medium-sized by share. The chain uses TRBV5-1 and TRBJ2-5; no clear D gene. Trimming took 0 bases from V and 6 from J, leaving 3 bases between them. The germline CDR1 and CDR2 sequences are SGHRS and YFSETQ. The CDR3 has 11 amino acids. This chain's CDR3 is CASSLEKTQYF. The CDR3 region has the DNA TGCGCCAGCAGCTTGGAGAAGACCCAGTACTTC.

V gene TRBV6-6 combines with J gene TRBJ1-4, with 9 bases that match TRBD1. Germline trimming cut 6 bases from V and 13 bases from J; bases unmatched to any gene: 6. Germline V gene lookup returns CDR1 MNHNY and CDR2 SVGAGI (reference sequence). The CDR3 contains 12 residues. CDR3 amino acids: CASREGQGILFF. The CDR3 nucleotides are TGTGCCAGCAGAGAGGGACAGGGCATACTGTTTTTT.

J is TRBJ1-2 and V is TRBV6-6; D uncertain. The V gene's germline CDR1 is MNHNY and CDR2 SVGAGI (reference sequence). V was cut by 10 bases and J by 0 bases, with 12 bases left in between. CDR3 size: 13 residues. Here the CDR3 reads CAILDGANYGYTF. In DNA, the CDR3 is TGTGCCATCCTAGACGGAGCTAACTATGGCTACACCTTC.

The chain links TRBV5-4 to TRBJ2-5; 9 positions match TRBD1. The CDR3 loop spans 14 amino acids. The V gene's germline CDR1 is SGHNT and CDR2 YYREEE (reference sequence). J gave up 4 bases and V 3 bases, and 4 bases lay outside the gene matches. Here the CDR3 reads CASSYGGQGETQYF. The DNA of the CDR3 is TGTGCCAGCAGCTATGGGGGACAGGGAGAGACCCAGTACTTC.

The rearrangement joins TRBV11-3 to TRBJ2-7, with 7 bases fitting TRBD2. Germline V lookup: CDR1 SGHNT, CDR2 YENEEA. CDR3 size: 15 residues. V lost 5 bases and J lost 4; bases outside the gene matches: 11. The CDR3, as DNA: TGTGCCAGCAGCCGAGCGGCCTCCGGGGGGTACGAGCAGTACTTC. It translates to CASSRAASGGYEQYF.

V is TRBV5-4 and J is TRBJ2-3; D gene uncertain. The CDR3 has 13 residues. The germline gives CDR1 SGHNT, CDR2 YYREEE (reference sequence). V gave up 4 bases and J gave up 2 bases, with 8 bases separating them. CDR3 nucleotides: TGTGCCAGCAGCCAAGAACCCACAGATACGCAGTATTTT. Its translation is CASSQEPTDTQYF.

This clone has a handful of counts. The genes are TRBV27 and TRBJ2-7; D may be TRBD1 (5 bases). V lost 6 bases and J 0 bases, leaving 12 bases between the germline ends. The CDR3 is 14 residues long. Per germline, CDR1 MNHEY and CDR2 SMNVEV (reference sequence). The CDR3 coding sequence is TGTGCCAGCAGCCCCGACAGATACTCCTACGAGCAGTACTTC. This gives the protein CASSPDRYSYEQYF.

This chain joins TRBV29-1 and TRBJ2-6; D is uncertain. Trimming cost V 7 bases and J 1 base, with 8 bases left between them. CDR3 length: 13 residues. Germline assignment: CDR1 SQVTM and CDR2 ANQGSEA. This CDR3 reads CSALESGANVLTF. CDR3 nucleotide sequence: TGCAGCGCTCTAGAATCTGGGGCCAACGTCCTGACTTTC.

V gene TRBV2 combines with J gene TRBJ2-5; D gene ambiguous. From germline, CDR1 is SNHLY and CDR2 FYNNEI. V lost 8 bases and J lost 2, with 12 bases in between. This CDR3 spans 13 amino acids. The CDR3: CASGRFVQETQYF. The CDR3 bases are TGTGCCAGCGGTAGATTCGTGCAAGAGACCCAGTACTTC.

The V and J genes are TRBV6-5 and TRBJ1-1, with a weak D call TRBD1 (5 bases). Trimming left V 2 bases short and J 1 base short, with 8 bases between. This CDR3 is built from 14 residues. The germline gives CDR1 MNHEY, CDR2 SVGAGI. CDR3 in DNA: TGTGCCAGCAGTTACCAGGGTTGGAACACTGAAGCTTTCTTT. Encoded protein: CASSYQGWNTEAFF.

On this clone itself: One end of the junction is discordant with germline, which a read error may explain. CDR3 coding DNA: TGTGCCAGCAGTGATTGGCCCCACCTCTTCTTC. Translated, it gives CASSDWPHLFF. V gene TRBV25-1 combines with J gene TRBJ1-2; D gene uncertain. The length of the CDR3 is 11 residues. Germline V gene sequence: CDR1 MGHDK, CDR2 SYGVNS.

This rearrangement joins TRBV25-1 to TRBJ1-3; D is unclear. The CDR3 is 14 residues long. The germline gives CDR1 MGHDK, CDR2 SYGVNS. V lost 1 base, J lost 0 bases, and 4 bases lay in between. CDR3 sequence reads: CASSESTSGNTIYF. In DNA, the CDR3 is TGTGCCAGCAGTGAATCGACCTCTGGAAACACCATATATTTT.

This clone was counted many times. The V gene is TRBV14, the J gene TRBJ1-5; D is unresolved. The CDR3 covers 15 residues. V lost 5 bases to trimming and J lost 0 bases, with 11 bases between them. CDR1 and CDR2 (germline): SGHDN, FVKESK. This CDR3 is CASSYSGDSNQPQHF. The DNA of the CDR3 is TGTGCCAGCAGCTACAGCGGGGATAGCAATCAGCCCCAGCATTTT.

The chain has TRBV5-1 and TRBJ2-3, with 14 positions matching TRBD2. The trim removed 2 bases at V and 1 base at J, leaving 9 bases unmatched. This CDR3 spans 19 amino acids. Germline CDR1 and CDR2: SGHRS and YFSETQ. The CDR3 nucleotides read TGCGCCAGCAGCTTCCCGACTAGCGGGGGGGCGCAGGGCACAGATACGCAGTATTTT. Amino acids: CASSFPTSGGAQGTDTQYF.

This chain's CDR3 is CASSPSHRGHSGETQYF. In DNA form, the CDR3 reads TGTGCCAGCAGCCCCTCCCACAGGGGCCACTCGGGAGAGACCCAGTACTTC. This chain links TRBV9 with TRBJ2-5; 7 positions match TRBD1. V shed 4 bases, J shed 4 bases, and the junction held 16 bases outside the gene matches. This CDR3 is built from 17 residues. Germline CDR1 SGDLS, CDR2 YYNGEE.

The V and J genes are TRBV9 and TRBJ2-5; 7 nucleotides match TRBD1. J was trimmed by 8 bases and V by 4 bases; bases with no gene match: 11. Germline loops: CDR1 SGDLS, CDR2 YYNGEE. The CDR3 is 14 amino acids. The CDR3, as DNA: TGTGCCAGCAGCTCCGGGACAGTAGTACCAACCCAGTACTTC. It translates to CASSSGTVVPTQYF.

V gene TRBV5-1 combines with J gene TRBJ2-5; D remains ambiguous. The CDR3 runs 12 residues. The germline V and J ends were trimmed by 3 bases and 2 bases, with 5 bases remaining between them. From germline, CDR1 is SGHRS and CDR2 YFSETQ. The CDR3 nucleotides read TGCGCCAGCAGCTCGACACAAGAGACCCAGTACTTC. Amino acids: CASSSTQETQYF. Looking up the rest from reference TRBV5-1 and TRBJ2-5 gives the full variable domain: KAGVTQTPRYLIKTRGQQVTLSCSPISGHRSVSWYQQTPGQGLQFLFEYFSETQRNKGNFPGRFSGRQFSNSRSEMNVSTLELGDSALYLCASSSTQETQYFGPGTRLLVL.

The V call is TRBV9, the J call TRBJ2-5; no definite D call. Germline CDR1 SGDLS, CDR2 YYNGEE. V lost 1 base to trimming and J lost 5 bases, with 15 bases between them. CDR3 length equals 15 residues. The CDR3 loop reads CASSVTEGGRETQYF. DNA of the CDR3: TGTGCCAGCAGCGTAACAGAAGGTGGTAGGGAGACCCAGTACTTC.

The rearrangement joins TRBV2 to TRBJ1-1; the D is unclear. There are 13 residues in the CDR3. Per the germline V gene, CDR1 is SNHLY and CDR2 is FYNNEI. V lost 6 bases, J lost 5 bases, and 13 bases lay in between. This chain's CDR3 is CASSLGWVTEAFF. In nucleotides, the CDR3 is TGTGCCAGCAGCTTGGGATGGGTTACTGAAGCTTTCTTT.

This clone has a handful of counts. The genes are TRBV2 and TRBJ2-6, with 7 bases matching TRBD1. The junction had 6 bases not matched to a gene; V was cut back by 4 bases and J by 0 bases. The CDR3 totals 17 residues. Per the germline V gene, CDR1 is SNHLY and CDR2 is FYNNEI. The DNA for the CDR3 is TGTGCCAGCAGTGGACAGGGTTTCGGCTCTGGGGCCAACGTCCTGACTTTC. Encoded protein: CASSGQGFGSGANVLTF.